The 19 T cell receptor beta chains presented below share a single source sample, sequenced in a study of shared clonotypes between healthy human individuals. Naivety among CD8 cells was defined by CD45RO negativity and positive CCR7 selection, thereby excluding terminally differentiated effector memory CD45RA+ cells. Produced via immunoSEQ multiplex PCR; TCRdb's table is partial and in-frame only. Seen here are millions of clones, about 95% observed once, and the top ten hold about 1.1%. Source material: naive CD8+ T cells sorted from blood. The source is a man aged 18 to 29 in good health.

J is TRBJ2-2 and V is TRBV4-3; D is unclear. This CDR3 contains 16 residues. Germline CDR1 LGHNA, CDR2 YSLEER. V was trimmed by 0 bases and J by 0 bases, leaving 8 bases between them. The CDR3 DNA sequence: TGCGCCAGCAGCCAAGAACCAGCTACGAACACCGGGGAGCTGTTTTTT. It codes for CASSQEPATNTGELFF.

V usage is TRBV9 and J usage is TRBJ2-2; D possibly corresponds to TRBD1 (6 bases). The CDR3 runs to 17 residues. Trimming stripped 2 bases from V and 4 bases from J, with 18 bases between. The germline V gene encodes CDR1 SGDLS and CDR2 YYNGEE. Here the CDR3 reads CASSVGLGAPPTGELFF. For the CDR3, the DNA is TGTGCCAGCAGCGTGGGCCTGGGGGCACCCCCCACCGGGGAGCTGTTTTTT.

This sequence joins TRBV27 and TRBJ1-3; no definite D call. Germline lookup yields CDR1 MNHEY and CDR2 SMNVEV (reference sequence). V shed 3 bases and J shed 1 base, with 7 bases lying between them. The CDR3 runs to 14 residues. Here the CDR3 reads CASSFGASGNTIYF. For the CDR3, the DNA is TGTGCCAGCAGTTTCGGAGCGTCTGGAAACACCATATATTTT.

The rearrangement joins TRBV7-9 to TRBJ1-2; 9 bases fit TRBD1. This CDR3 spans 15 amino acids. Germline assignment: CDR1 SEHNR and CDR2 FQNEAQ (reference sequence). J gave up 3 bases and V 4 bases, and 6 bases lay outside the gene matches. The CDR3 coding sequence is TGTGCCAGCAGCTCACCGGGACAGGGTGACTATGGCTACACCTTC. This encodes CASSSPGQGDYGYTF.

This clone was recorded once. The genes are TRBV7-9 and TRBJ2-1; the match to TRBD2 covers 13 bases. This CDR3 is built from 15 residues. The V segment lost 5 bases and the J segment 10 bases; nucleotides outside the gene matches: 8. Per germline, CDR1 SEHNR and CDR2 FQNEAQ (reference sequence). CDR3 sequence: CASSDPGLAGSEQFF. The CDR3 region has the DNA TGTGCCAGCAGCGACCCGGGACTAGCGGGATCGGAGCAGTTCTTC. The full variable domain, its missing parts supplied by reference TRBV7-9 and TRBJ2-1, is DTGVSQNPRHKITKRGQNVTFRCDPISEHNRLYWYRQTLGQGPEFLTYFQNEAQLEKSRLLSDRFSAERPKGSFSTLEIQRTEQGDSAMYLCASSDPGLAGSEQFFGPGTRLTVL.

The chain joins TRBV27 to TRBJ2-7, with D uncertain. V was pared by 5 bases and J by 1 base, with 15 bases between. CDR1 is MNHEY and CDR2 is SMNVEV in the germline V gene (reference sequence). CDR3 length: 15 amino acids. The DNA of the CDR3 is TGTGCCAGCAGTCCGACCCAGACGGGTTCCTACGAGCAGTACTTC. This codes for CASSPTQTGSYEQYF.

The chain links TRBV30 to TRBJ2-7; D unclear. The CDR3 totals 11 residues. CDR1 and CDR2 (germline): GTSNPN, SVGIG (reference sequence). Trimming cost V 0 bases and J 5 bases, with 5 bases left between them. CDR3 coding DNA: TGTGCCTGGAGTGTACAGAACGAGCAGTACTTC. This codes for CAWSVQNEQYF. Looking up the rest from reference TRBV30 and TRBJ2-7 gives the full variable domain: SQTIHQWPATLVQPVGSPLSLECTVEGTSNPNLYWYRQAAGRGLQLLFYSVGIGQISSEVPQNLSASRPQDRQFILSSKKLLLSDSGFYLCAWSVQNEQYFGPGTRLTVT.

The chain employs TRBV6-4 and TRBJ2-1, with D uncertain. Germline V gene data show CDR1 as MRHNA and CDR2 as SNTAGT. V shed 0 bases and J shed 9 bases, with 12 bases lying between them. The CDR3 covers 14 residues. DNA of the CDR3: TGTGCCAGCAGTGACTCCATGGGCAGTGGTGAGCAGTTCTTC. This codes for CASSDSMGSGEQFF.

The chain combines TRBV6-5 with TRBJ1-2, with 7 nucleotides matching TRBD1. J lost 4 bases, V lost 2 bases, and 7 bases had no gene match. Germline assignment: CDR1 MNHEY and CDR2 SVGAGI. CDR3 length: 15 amino acids. The CDR3 loop is CASSYGDSPLYGYTF. In DNA form, the CDR3 reads TGTGCCAGCAGTTACGGGGACAGCCCCCTCTATGGCTACACCTTC.

The J gene is TRBJ2-1, the V gene TRBV9, with TRBD2 matching 7 bases. The CDR3 length is 15 residues. J gave up 3 bases and V 3 bases, and 6 bases lay outside the gene matches. Germline values: CDR1 SGDLS, CDR2 YYNGEE. CDR3 in amino acids: CASSGSSGHYNEQFF. CDR3 in DNA: TGTGCCAGCAGCGGCTCTAGCGGACACTACAATGAGCAGTTCTTC.

The chain combines TRBV19 with TRBJ1-6; D unclear. The CDR3 extends over 16 amino acids. CDR1 and CDR2 (germline): LNHDA, SQIVND (reference sequence). V lost 5 bases and J 0 bases, leaving 11 bases between the germline ends. CDR3 in DNA: TGTGCCAGTAGTGCGTCAGATTTCTCCTATAATTCACCCCTCCACTTT. This gives the protein CASSASDFSYNSPLHF.

This sequence joins TRBV2 and TRBJ1-4; 7 bases fit TRBD1. Germline V CDR1 and CDR2: SNHLY, FYNNEI. This CDR3 is 14 amino acids long. After removal of 6 bases from V and 8 bases from J, the junction contained 9 bases not matched to a gene. The CDR3 nucleotides read TGTGCCAGCAGGACGACAGGGTCGGGAGAAAAACTGTTTTTT. Residues: CASRTTGSGEKLFF.

Note on this clone: Other DNA sequences in the same sample also yield this CDR3. V usage is TRBV9 and J usage is TRBJ2-3; D remains ambiguous. Germline CDR1 SGDLS, CDR2 YYNGEE. CDR3 length: 13 residues. V gave up 0 bases and J gave up 1 base, with 3 bases separating them. This chain's CDR3 is CASSVEGTDTQYF. The CDR3 DNA follows: TGTGCCAGCAGCGTAGAGGGCACAGATACGCAGTATTTT. The entire variable domain, with the rest obtained from reference TRBV9 and TRBJ2-3, is as follows: DSGVTQTPKHLITATGQRVTLRCSPRSGDLSVYWYQQSLDQGLQFLIQYYNGEERAKGNILERFSAQQFPDLHSELNLSSLELGDSALYFCASSVEGTDTQYFGPGTRLTVL.

The rearrangement uses TRBV6-1 and TRBJ2-2, with D possibly TRBD2 on 6 matching bases. The V end lost 3 bases, the J end lost 2 bases, and 13 bases lay between the germline ends. The germline gives CDR1 MNHNS, CDR2 SASEGT. The CDR3 sequence is 16 residues long. In nucleotides, the CDR3 is TGTGCCAGCAGTGATCACTCCGGGACTAACACCGGGGAGCTGTTTTTT. It codes for CASSDHSGTNTGELFF.

The chain has TRBV2 and TRBJ2-7, with TRBD2 matching over 11 bases. The V segment lost 3 bases and the J segment 6 bases; nucleotides outside the gene matches: 7. Per germline, CDR1 SNHLY and CDR2 FYNNEI. The CDR3 totals 15 residues. The CDR3 DNA reads TGTGCCAGCAGTGACTGGACTAGCGGGTCGGGCGAGCAGTACTTC. As protein: CASSDWTSGSGEQYF.

CDR3 region: CASSQDRGARTEAFF. CDR3 DNA sequence: TGCGCCAGCAGCCAAGACCGGGGGGCCCGCACTGAAGCTTTCTTT. The chain has TRBV4-1 and TRBJ1-1; TRBD1 is a possible D gene (6 bases). This CDR3 comprises 15 residues. Between the trimmed V and J ends, which lost 0 bases and 4 bases, there was a span of 12 bases. CDR1 is MGHRA, CDR2 YSYEKL, per germline.

The chain carries TRBV6-5 and TRBJ1-1; D is undetermined. The CDR3 consists of 16 residues. Germline values: CDR1 MNHEY, CDR2 SVGAGI. V lost 0 bases and J lost 7, with 18 bases in between. The CDR3 nucleotides are TGTGCCAGCAGTTACTCGATGGGCCTAAGAGGTTTTGAAGCTTTCTTT. This translates into CASSYSMGLRGFEAFF.

The chain has TRBV9 and TRBJ2-3; 10 bases are a match to TRBD1. J gave up 5 bases and V 4 bases, and 10 bases lay outside the gene matches. This CDR3 region has 16 residues. Germline-derived CDR1 and CDR2 are SGDLS and YYNGEE. Written as DNA, the CDR3 is TGTGCCAGCAGCATCCGGGACAGGGGCCCGGTAGATACGCAGTATTTT. Amino acids: CASSIRDRGPVDTQYF. The full variable domain, completed using reference TRBV9 and TRBJ2-3, is DSGVTQTPKHLITATGQRVTLRCSPRSGDLSVYWYQQSLDQGLQFLIQYYNGEERAKGNILERFSAQQFPDLHSELNLSSLELGDSALYFCASSIRDRGPVDTQYFGPGTRLTVL.

This clone has a single count. J is TRBJ2-3 and V is TRBV28; D is uncertain. From germline, CDR1 is MDHEN and CDR2 SYDVKM. Between the trimmed V and J ends, which lost 4 bases and 4 bases, there was a span of 9 bases. The length of the CDR3 is 13 residues. The chain's CDR3 is CASSYIGPDTQYF. For the CDR3, the DNA is TGTGCCAGCAGTTATATTGGCCCAGATACGCAGTATTTT.